This T cell receptor beta chain originates from a study of regulatory T cells in long-lasting Graves disease. CDR1 is SGHVS, CDR2 FNYEAQ, per germline. After removal of 1 base from V and 0 bases from J, the junction contained 11 bases not matched to a gene. The CDR3 loop spans 18 amino acids. As to time point: newly diagnosed GD, antithyroid drugs for less than 3 months. The authors made the TCR library using RNA they extracted from PBMCs. Arm-PCR of CDR3 regions with iRepertoire HTBI primers generated TCR beta libraries. TCRdb independently ran MiXCR on the multiplex PCR reads; one entry per CDR3 protein. Of under 450,000 distinct CDR3 sequences listed, about 10% are singletons. This clonotype was found many times. This sample also appeared in a second study, on T cells in Graves' hyperthyroidism and ophthalmopathy.

The TCR comes from a woman aged 18-29 years with Graves disease. The sample in question was peripheral blood mononuclear cells (PBMCs), obtained at new diagnosis, from a patient treated with antithyroid drugs. The chain joins TRBV7-6 to TRBJ1-2; TRBD1 agrees at 7 bases. The CDR3: CASSLGPGQLQANYGYTF. The CDR3 DNA is TGTGCCAGCAGCTTAGGCCCGGGACAGCTACAGGCTAACTATGGCTACACCTTC.